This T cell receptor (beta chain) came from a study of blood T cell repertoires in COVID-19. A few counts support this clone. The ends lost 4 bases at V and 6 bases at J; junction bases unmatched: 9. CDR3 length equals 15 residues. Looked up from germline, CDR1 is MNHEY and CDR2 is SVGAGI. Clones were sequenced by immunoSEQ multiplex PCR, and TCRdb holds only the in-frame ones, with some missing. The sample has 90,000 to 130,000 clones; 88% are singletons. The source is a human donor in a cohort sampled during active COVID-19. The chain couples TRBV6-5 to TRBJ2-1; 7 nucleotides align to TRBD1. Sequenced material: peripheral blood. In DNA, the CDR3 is TGTGCCAGCAGTTCAGGGGGACCACAGATCAATGAGCAGTTCTTC. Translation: CASSSGGPQINEQFF.